This is a list of T cell receptor beta chains from one sample in a study of human thymus T cells. Sequencing used immunoSEQ multiplex PCR; TCRdb keeps in-frame clones, though not all of them. The repertoire holds tens of thousands of clones, with approximately 95% as singletons. Sequencing was carried out using blood. The receptors come from a boy under two years old with a congenital heart defect but otherwise immunologically healthy. Both conserved end residues are part of each CDR3. The order of the fields is J gene, V gene, CDR3 protein.

>TRBJ2-2|TRBV5-1
CASSLGTSNTGELFF
>TRBJ2-7|TRBV19
CASSIIFTGPYEQYF
>TRBJ1-1|TRBV2
CASSDNTEAFF
>TRBJ1-3|TRBV28
CASSPGGGLGPGNTIYF
>TRBJ2-3|TRBV13
CASSLAPDWVGTDTQYF
>TRBJ2-3|TRBV4-3
CASSLAGSTDTQYF
>TRBJ2-5|TRBV11-2
CASSLAGQAQYF
>TRBJ2-5|TRBV4-1
CASSHWGLPQGETQYF
>TRBJ2-1|TRBV27
CASSGSYIVHEQFF
>TRBJ1-1|TRBV7-2
CASTGGRWTEAFF
>TRBJ2-3|TRBV4-2
CASSRQGQLTDTQYF
>TRBJ2-1|TRBV10-3
CAIKDRGNAGGPYNEQFF
>TRBJ2-5|TRBV6-4
CASSSGAGETQYF
>TRBJ2-5|TRBV6-6
CASSYIGQGGETQYF
>TRBJ1-2|TRBV6-5
CASSETGAYGYTF
>TRBJ2-7|TRBV6-6
CASSPRQGSYEQYF
>TRBJ1-1|TRBV6-1
CASSAQGGATEAFF
>TRBJ2-7|TRBV7-2
CASTDRSYEQYF
>TRBJ2-3|TRBV6-1
CASSDLTTGGWADTQYF